Presented here are 12 T cell receptor beta chains from one specimen sequenced in a study of Ad26.COV2.S vaccination and SARS-CoV-2 variants. Treatment here: 15 to 20 received Ad26.COV2.S at low or high dose, single or two shots; a few received placebo; per-sample allocation not given. Sampling was performed 63 days after the first vaccine or placebo injection. Assay used: immunoSEQ multiplex PCR; TCRdb lists only in-frame clones, some missing. There are roughly 400,000 clones in the sample; 75% to 90% occur only once, and under 2% lies in the top ten. The specimen was peripheral blood, collected in a trial of Ad26.COV2.S vaccine versus placebo. All receptors derive from a person between 18 and 65 years old who received the Ad26.COV2.S COVID-19 vaccine or a placebo.

This sequence joins TRBV7-3 and TRBJ2-1; 13 bases align to TRBD2. The J segment lost 5 bases and the V segment lost 0 bases, leaving 16 bases of the junction unmatched. This CDR3 contains 21 residues. Germline V CDR1 and CDR2: SGHTA, FQGTGA. The chain's CDR3 is CASSLTGSTPYTSGRDNEQFF. For the CDR3, the DNA is TGTGCCAGCAGCTTAACTGGCTCCACTCCTTATACTAGCGGGAGGGACAATGAGCAGTTCTTC. The complete variable domain, with remaining parts taken from reference TRBV7-3 and TRBJ2-1, reads GAGVSQTPSNKVTEKGKYVELRCDPISGHTALYWYRQSLGQGPEFLIYFQGTGAADDSGLPNDRFFAVRPEGSVSTLKIQRTERGDSAVYLCASSLTGSTPYTSGRDNEQFFGPGTRLTVL.

The CDR3 sequence is CASSFRGGYEQYF. The CDR3 DNA reads as TGTGCCAGCAGTTTCCGTGGCGGGTACGAGCAGTACTTC. The chain joins TRBV27 to TRBJ2-7; weak D call: TRBD2 (5 bases). Germline-derived CDR1 and CDR2 are MNHEY and SMNVEV (reference sequence). Trimming shortened V by 3 bases and J by 4 bases, and 10 bases separated the two germline ends. This CDR3 is built from 13 residues.

This sequence joins TRBV18 and TRBJ2-5; TRBD2 might be the D (6 bases). Trimming shortened V by 8 bases and J by 3 bases, and 16 bases separated the two germline ends. The length of the CDR3 is 14 residues. Germline V gene data show CDR1 as KGHSH and CDR2 as LQKENI. CDR3 sequence reads: CASPLGSGEETQYF. The CDR3 DNA follows: TGTGCCAGCCCTCTTGGTAGCGGTGAAGAGACCCAGTACTTC. The full variable domain, rest sourced from reference TRBV18 and TRBJ2-5, is NAGVMQNPRHLVRRRGQEARLRCSPMKGHSHVYWYRQLPEEGLKFMVYLQKENIIDESGMPKERFSAEFPKEGPSILRIQQVVRGDSAAYFCASPLGSGEETQYFGPGTRLLVL.

Only one count was recorded for this clone. This chain uses TRBV19 with TRBJ1-5; TRBD1 is a possible D gene (5 bases). The CDR3 is 13 amino acids. The germline V gene has CDR1 LNHDA and CDR2 SQIVND (reference sequence). V shed 2 bases and J shed 9 bases, with 11 bases lying between them. CDR3: CASSIKDIRPQHF. The DNA for the CDR3 is TGTGCCAGTAGTATAAAGGACATACGGCCCCAGCATTTT.

V and J are TRBV5-5 and TRBJ2-5; no clear D gene. V shed 0 bases and J shed 4 bases, with 4 bases lying between them. Per germline, CDR1 SGHKS and CDR2 YYEKEE (reference sequence). There are 12 residues in the CDR3. The CDR3 DNA sequence: TGTGCCAGCAGCTTGGCAGGAGAGACCCAGTACTTC. Protein: CASSLAGETQYF.

The CDR3 sequence is CASSTGQILNTEAFF. CDR3 coding DNA: TGTGCCAGCAGCACCGGACAGATACTGAACACTGAAGCTTTCTTT. The chain has TRBV3-1 (or the pseudogene TRBV3-2) and TRBJ1-1; tentatively, D is TRBD1 (6 bases). The CDR3 is made up of 15 amino acids. The V gene's germline CDR1 is LGHDT and CDR2 YNNKEL (reference sequence). V lost 5 bases and J lost 0, with 13 bases in between.

This clone was detected a few times. This chain uses TRBV27 with TRBJ2-1; D is unclear. Deletions cut 4 bases from V and 6 bases from J, with 10 bases between. The CDR3 sequence is 13 residues long. The germline gives CDR1 MNHEY, CDR2 SMNVEV (reference sequence). The CDR3 nucleotides read TGTGCCAGCAGTTCTTCAGGTCCCAATGAGCAGTTCTTC. This sequence encodes CASSSSGPNEQFF.

V usage is TRBV5-4 and J usage is TRBJ1-6; D is ambiguous. V was pared by 0 bases and J by 7 bases, with 8 bases between. The V gene's germline CDR1 is SGHNT and CDR2 YYREEE (reference sequence). The CDR3 spans 14 residues. CDR3 protein: CASSLVQDNSPLHF. The CDR3 coding sequence is TGTGCCAGCAGCTTGGTTCAGGACAATTCACCCCTCCACTTT. The whole variable domain, remainder taken from reference TRBV5-4 and TRBJ1-6, is ETGVTQSPTHLIKTRGQQVTLRCSSQSGHNTVSWYQQALGQGPQFIFQYYREEENGRGNFPPRFSGLQFPNYSSELNVNALELDDSALYLCASSLVQDNSPLHFGNGTRLTVT.

The chain joins TRBV12-3 or TRBV12-4 to TRBJ1-2, with no clear D. V lost 4 bases and J 5 bases, leaving 11 bases between the germline ends. CDR3 length: 13 residues. The CDR3 DNA is TGTGCCAGCAGTTCCGTGGGAGGGTATGGCTACACCTTC. This gives the protein CASSSVGGYGYTF.

The chain joins TRBV5-6 to TRBJ2-7, with D possibly matching TRBD2 (5 bases). The CDR3 is made up of 14 amino acids. The germline V gene encodes CDR1 SGHDT and CDR2 YYEEEE. V lost 5 bases and J 3 bases, leaving 15 bases between the germline ends. The CDR3 sequence: CASRGSVGSYEQYF. The CDR3, as DNA: TGTGCCAGCAGGGGATCCGTTGGGAGCTACGAGCAGTACTTC.

The V gene is TRBV11-3, the J gene TRBJ2-3; D not certain. This CDR3 contains 13 residues. Trimming shortened V by 6 bases and J by 3 bases, and 10 bases separated the two germline ends. Germline V gives CDR1 SGHNT, CDR2 YENEEA. The CDR3 nucleotides read TGTGCCAGCAGTTGGGCCGAGACAGATACGCAGTATTTT. Translated, it gives CASSWAETDTQYF. Full variable domain (remainder filled in from reference TRBV11-3 and TRBJ2-3): EAGVVQSPRYKIIEKKQPVAFWCNPISGHNTLYWYLQNLGQGPELLIRYENEEAVDDSQLPKDRFSAERLKGVDSTLKIQPAELGDSAVYLCASSWAETDTQYFGPGTRLTVL.

V is TRBV7-6 and J is TRBJ2-7, with TRBD1 matching 9 bases. Germline lookup yields CDR1 SGHVS and CDR2 FNYEAQ. Trimming cost V 1 base and J 3 bases; bases outside gene matches: 4. The CDR3 is made up of 15 amino acids. CDR3 in amino acids: CASSLEGQGYYEQYF. The CDR3 region has the DNA TGTGCCAGCAGCTTAGAGGGACAGGGATACTACGAGCAGTACTTC.